The present entry profiles one T cell receptor (beta chain) with its context. The data derive from a study of blood T cell repertoires in COVID-19. TCRdb's copy holds only in-frame clones and misses some; the assay was immunoSEQ multiplex PCR. The data show 150,000 to 200,000 clones, roughly four fifths seen once. The CDR3 spans 14 residues. The V gene end was trimmed by 5 bases and the J gene end by 7 bases; junction bases not matched to a gene: 6. From germline, CDR1 is SGHRS and CDR2 YFSETQ. Material for sequencing was PBMCs or T cells enriched from blood (not recorded which). This chain links TRBV5-1 with TRBJ2-2; 9 bases align to TRBD2. This TCR derives from a man between 45 and 60 years old who had recovered from COVID-19. The CDR3 DNA is TGCGCCAGCAGACCCGGGACTAGCATCGGGGAGCTGTTTTTT. Translation: CASRPGTSIGELFF.